A single T cell receptor beta chain is shown here with its context. A read error may be the cause here, since a much bigger clone is one base away. V was trimmed by 7 bases and J by 5 bases, leaving 17 bases between them. The CDR3 spans 14 residues. This sample stems from a study of low-dose radiotherapy and immunotherapy resistance in tumors. As for the study in general: Patients were treated with intravenous nivolumab at 240 mg every two weeks and were also dosed with ipilimumab at 1 mg/kg every six weeks. Starting cycle 1 day 1, oral aspirin 300 mg was given daily for four cycles.

Alpha and beta chains were covered, as first-strand cDNA relied on TRAV- and TRBV-specific primers. The authors amplified TCRs for approximately 18 PCR cycles with a constant-region primer and a V-primer adapter. TCRdb passed the reads through MiXCR, listing each CDR3 protein once. Altogether around 60,000 distinct CDR3 sequences are present, under 30% being singletons, with the ten largest covering 6.7%. Time point given: after trial treatment. Treatment denoted: LDRT plus nivolumab, ipilimumab, low-dose cyclophosphamide and aspirin (RACIN trial). Donors were treated with nivolumab, ipilimumab, aspirin, and low-dose cyclophosphamide and radiotherapy.

The rearrangement links TRBV12-3 or TRBV12-4 to TRBJ1-1, with a weak D call TRBD1 (6 bases). This specimen consisted of PBMCs, obtained after low-dose radiotherapy plus immunotherapy. The sequence was obtained from a male donor with prostate cancer. The CDR3 DNA reads as TGTGCCAGCACCCTACGGGGGCTGAGGACTGAAGCTTTCTTT. Its protein is CASTLRGLRTEAFF.